This entry describes one TCR beta chain. Its antigen is undetermined. This sample stems from a study of Ad26.COV2.S vaccination and SARS-CoV-2 variants. Across the whole study: The study gave Ad26.COV2.S intramuscularly, once or twice 56 days apart.

This CDR3 contains 14 residues. Trimming took off 3 bases at V and 7 bases at J, with 13 bases between the two ends. Germline CDR1 reads LNHDA; CDR2 reads SQIVND (reference sequence). Sample treatment: some 19 received Ad26.COV2.S at low or high dose, single or two shots; about 5 received placebo; per-sample allocation not given. Specimen acquisition occurred on day 63 following the initial vaccine or placebo injection. Clones were sequenced by immunoSEQ multiplex PCR, and TCRdb holds only the in-frame ones, with some missing. The sample gives 300,000 to 400,000 clones, around four fifths of which show up once; 2.1% is in the top ten. Broader study findings: Reported post-vaccination CD8+ and CD4+ T cell responses to spike showed substantial breadth.

The sequence was obtained from a person between 18 and 65 years old who received the Ad26.COV2.S COVID-19 vaccine or a placebo. Here the sequenced sample was peripheral blood, taken in a trial of Ad26.COV2.S vaccine versus placebo. The chain carries TRBV19 and TRBJ2-1; no firm D call. The CDR3 DNA sequence: TGTGCCAGTAGTATTAATGCTGGGGTGAATGAGCAGTTCTTC. It yields the protein CASSINAGVNEQFF. Based on the CDR3 plus reference TRBV19 and TRBJ2-1, the full variable domain is DGGITQSPKYLFRKEGQNVTLSCEQNLNHDAMYWYRQDPGQGLRLIYYSQIVNDFQKGDIAEGYSVSREKKESFPLTVTSAQKNPTAFYLCASSINAGVNEQFFGPGTRLTVL.